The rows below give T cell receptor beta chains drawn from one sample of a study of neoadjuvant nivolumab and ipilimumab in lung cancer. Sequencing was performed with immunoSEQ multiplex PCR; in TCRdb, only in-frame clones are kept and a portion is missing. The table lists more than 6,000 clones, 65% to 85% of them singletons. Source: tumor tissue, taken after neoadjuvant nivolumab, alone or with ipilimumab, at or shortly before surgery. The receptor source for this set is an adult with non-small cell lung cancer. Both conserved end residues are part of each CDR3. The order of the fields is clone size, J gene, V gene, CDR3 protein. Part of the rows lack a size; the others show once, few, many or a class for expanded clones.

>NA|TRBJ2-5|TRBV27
CASWGVEETQYF
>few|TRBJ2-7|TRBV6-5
CASRLPGLVTEQYF
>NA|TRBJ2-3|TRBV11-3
CASSLGGTDTQYF
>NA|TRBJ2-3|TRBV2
CASMPSNLETTDTQYF
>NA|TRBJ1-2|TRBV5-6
CASSPADSYGYTF
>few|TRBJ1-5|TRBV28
CASKQQIYSNQPQHF
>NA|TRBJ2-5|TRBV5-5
CASSFATGRETQYF
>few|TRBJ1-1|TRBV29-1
CSVVRVGMNTEAFF
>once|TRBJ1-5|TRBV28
CASSLADRGPNQPQHF
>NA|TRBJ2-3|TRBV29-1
CSVGAGEADTQYF
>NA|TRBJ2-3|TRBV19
CASSKVLAGGIDTQYF
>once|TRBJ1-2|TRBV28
CASSLNAEIYGYTF
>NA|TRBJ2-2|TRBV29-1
CSVQGYGTGVTGELFF
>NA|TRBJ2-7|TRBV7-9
CASSPPSPGGPFLGDEQYF
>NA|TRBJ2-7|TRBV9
CASSVGGGFYEQYF
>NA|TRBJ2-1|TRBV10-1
CASSVLPGGEQFF
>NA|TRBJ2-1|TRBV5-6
CASSLGLINVNEQFF
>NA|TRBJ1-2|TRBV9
CASSVAEGLGGYTF
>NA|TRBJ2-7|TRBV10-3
CAISEGPGTYEQYF
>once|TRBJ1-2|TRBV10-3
CAISEFSGTGPYGYTF
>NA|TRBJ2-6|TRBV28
CASETGLGANVLTF
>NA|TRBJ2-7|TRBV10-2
CASEGGGSHREQYF
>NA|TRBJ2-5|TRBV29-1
CSDTGGGKTQYF
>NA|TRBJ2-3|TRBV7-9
CASSSGVPVRGTDTQYF
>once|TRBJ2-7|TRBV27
CASSPGLGLVLHEQYF
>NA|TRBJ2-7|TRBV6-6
CASSSSAGLGGEQYF
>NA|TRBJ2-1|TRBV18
CASSPARDRGEQFF
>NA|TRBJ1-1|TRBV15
CATSGPNIRNTEAFF
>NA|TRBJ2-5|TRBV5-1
CASSLEGLVVQETQYF
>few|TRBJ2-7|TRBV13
CASSLASRDGTYEQYF
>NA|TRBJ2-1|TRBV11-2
CASSLISSGFSSYNEQFF
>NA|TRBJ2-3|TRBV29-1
CSVVGGGSDTQYF
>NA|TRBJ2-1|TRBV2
CASSRDYGTAYEQFF
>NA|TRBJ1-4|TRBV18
CASSPWGPSPNEKLFF
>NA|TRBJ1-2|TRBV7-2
CASSPGKGYVYGYTF
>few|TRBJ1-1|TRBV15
CATSAGRRPEAFF
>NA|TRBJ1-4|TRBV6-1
CASSERGKLFF
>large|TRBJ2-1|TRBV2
CASPLVLSSYNEQFF
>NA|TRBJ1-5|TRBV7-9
CASSLAGVGNQPQHF
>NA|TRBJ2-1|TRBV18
CASSPVRKAGGGGEQFF
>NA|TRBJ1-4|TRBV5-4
CASSSDRVATNEKLFF